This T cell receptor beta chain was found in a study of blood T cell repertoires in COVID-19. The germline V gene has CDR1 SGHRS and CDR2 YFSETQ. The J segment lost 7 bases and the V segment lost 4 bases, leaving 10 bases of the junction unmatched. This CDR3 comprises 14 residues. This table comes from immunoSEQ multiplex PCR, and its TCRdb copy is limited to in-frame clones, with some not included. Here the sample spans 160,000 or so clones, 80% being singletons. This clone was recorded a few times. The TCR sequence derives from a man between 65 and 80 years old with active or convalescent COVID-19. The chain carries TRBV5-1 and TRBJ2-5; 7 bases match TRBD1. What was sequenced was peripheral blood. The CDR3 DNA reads TGCGCCAGCAGCCCAGACAGGGCCCCGGGGACCCAGTACTTC. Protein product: CASSPDRAPGTQYF.